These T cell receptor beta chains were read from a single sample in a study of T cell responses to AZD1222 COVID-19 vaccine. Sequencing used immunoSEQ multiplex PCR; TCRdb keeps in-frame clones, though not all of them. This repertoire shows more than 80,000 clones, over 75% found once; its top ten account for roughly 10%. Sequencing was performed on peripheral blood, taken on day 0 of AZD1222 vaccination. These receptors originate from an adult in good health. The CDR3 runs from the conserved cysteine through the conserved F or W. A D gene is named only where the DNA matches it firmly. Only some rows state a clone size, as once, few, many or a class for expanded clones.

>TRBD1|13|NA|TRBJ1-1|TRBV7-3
TGTGCCAGCAGCATTTCAGGGGGCGGTGAGGCTTTCTTT
CASSISGGGEAFF
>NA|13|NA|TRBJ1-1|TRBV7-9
TGTGCCAGCGAGCCATTTCGGGTAACTGAAGCTTTCTTT
CASEPFRVTEAFF
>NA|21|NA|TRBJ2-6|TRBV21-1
TGTGCCAGCAGCAAAGCCCTACCCCCCAACTTACAGGGTTCTGGGGCCAACGTCCTGACTTTC
CASSKALPPNLQGSGANVLTF
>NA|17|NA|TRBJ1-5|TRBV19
TGTGCCAGTAGTAAGCCCCCTTTGGACCGTAGCAATCAGCCCCAGCATTTT
CASSKPPLDRSNQPQHF
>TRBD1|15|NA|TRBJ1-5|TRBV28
TGTGCCAGCACCCCGACAGGGGATAGCAATCAGCCCCAGCATTTT
CASTPTGDSNQPQHF
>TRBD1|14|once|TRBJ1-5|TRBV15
TGTGCCACCAGCAGGACAGGGGAGGATCAGCCCCAGCATTTT
CATSRTGEDQPQHF
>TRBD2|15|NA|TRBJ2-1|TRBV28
TGTGCCAGCAGTTTCCGCGGGAGGATCGACAATGAGCAGTTCTTC
CASSFRGRIDNEQFF
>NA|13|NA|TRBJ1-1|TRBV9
TGTGCCAGCAGCGTAGCTGTGGGCACTGAAGCTTTCTTT
CASSVAVGTEAFF
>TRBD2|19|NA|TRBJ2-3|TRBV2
TGTGCCAGCAGTGAGGAGGGCCTAGCGGGGGGATTCGGGACAGATACGCAGTATTTT
CASSEEGLAGGFGTDTQYF
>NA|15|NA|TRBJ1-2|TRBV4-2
TGTGCCAGCAGCCAAGACGTCCGGGGAGAAGAAGGCTACACCTTC
CASSQDVRGEEGYTF
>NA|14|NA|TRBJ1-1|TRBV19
TGTGCCAGTAGTATATCGAGAGGGAGCACTGAAGCTTTCTTT
CASSISRGSTEAFF
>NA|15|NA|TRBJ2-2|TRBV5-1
TGCGCCAGCAGCGCCGGACCCGCGGGCACCGGGGAGCTGTTTTTT
CASSAGPAGTGELFF
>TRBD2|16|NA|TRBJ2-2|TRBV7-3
TGTGCCAGCAGCCCCCGGGGAGGGGTGAACACCGGGGAGCTGTTTTTT
CASSPRGGVNTGELFF
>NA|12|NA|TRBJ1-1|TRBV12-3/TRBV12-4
TGTGCCAGCAGTTTACGGGGGTTGTTTGCTTTCTTT
CASSLRGLFAFF
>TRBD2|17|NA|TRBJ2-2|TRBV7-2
TGTGCCAGCAGCTACCGTAGCGGGAGCCAAAACACCGGGGAGCTGTTTTTT
CASSYRSGSQNTGELFF
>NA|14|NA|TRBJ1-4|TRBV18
TGTGCCAGCTCCCGTTGGACAGCCTATGAAAAACTGTTTTTT
CASSRWTAYEKLFF
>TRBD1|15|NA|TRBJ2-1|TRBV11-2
TGTGCCAGCAGTTGGACAGGGTCTCGTCTCAATGAGCAGTTCTTC
CASSWTGSRLNEQFF
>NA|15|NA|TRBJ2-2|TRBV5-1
TGCGCCAGCAGCTTGGGTGGAAGTAACACCGGGGAGCTGTTTTTT
CASSLGGSNTGELFF
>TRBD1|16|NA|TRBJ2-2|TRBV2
TGTGCCAGCAGTGAAGTGGGACAGGGGCCCACCGGGGAGCTGTTTTTT
CASSEVGQGPTGELFF
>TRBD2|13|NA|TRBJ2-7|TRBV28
TGTGCCAGCAATGGTTCGGGGACTAGGGAGCAGTACTTC
CASNGSGTREQYF
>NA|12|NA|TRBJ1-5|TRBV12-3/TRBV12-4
TGTGCCAGCAGAGGGAGCAATCAGCCCCAGCATTTT
CASRGSNQPQHF
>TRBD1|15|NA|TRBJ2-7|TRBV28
TGTGCCAGCAACACCCTACAGGGGGGCTCCTACGAGCAGTACTTC
CASNTLQGGSYEQYF
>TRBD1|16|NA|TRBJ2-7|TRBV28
TGTGCCAGCAGTGACGCCGGACAGGGGGCCCTCAACGAGCAGTACTTC
CASSDAGQGALNEQYF
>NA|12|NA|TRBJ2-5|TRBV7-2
TGTGCCAGCAGCTTAATAGGAGAGACCCAGTACTTC
CASSLIGETQYF
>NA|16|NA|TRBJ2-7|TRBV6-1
TGTGCCAGCAGTGACAGGGTCAGCGGTCACGCCTACGAGCAGTACTTC
CASSDRVSGHAYEQYF
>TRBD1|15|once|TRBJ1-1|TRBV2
TGTGCCAGCAGGAGACAGGGGGCGAAGAACACTGAAGCTTTCTTT
CASRRQGAKNTEAFF
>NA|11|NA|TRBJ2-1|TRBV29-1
TGCAGCGTTGAAAGGGGGAATGAGCAGTTCTTC
CSVERGNEQFF
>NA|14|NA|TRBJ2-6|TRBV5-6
TGTGCCAGCAGCTTGGGTCTTGGGGCCAACGTCCTGACTTTC
CASSLGLGANVLTF
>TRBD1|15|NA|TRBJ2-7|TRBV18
TGTGCCAGCTCACTCCGGACAGGGGACTCCTACGAGCAGTACTTC
CASSLRTGDSYEQYF
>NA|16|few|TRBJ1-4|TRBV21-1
TGTGCCAGCAGCAAAAAACCAAGACAGGCGAATGAAAAACTGTTTTTT
CASSKKPRQANEKLFF
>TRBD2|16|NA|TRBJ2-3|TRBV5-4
TGTGCCAGCAGCTTGAGCGGGGTTTTGGGCACAGATACGCAGTATTTT
CASSLSGVLGTDTQYF
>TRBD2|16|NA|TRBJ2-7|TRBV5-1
TGCGCCAGCAGCTTGGCCTCTTCTAGCGGGGCCTACGAGCAGTACTTC
CASSLASSSGAYEQYF
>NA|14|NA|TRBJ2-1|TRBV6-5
TGTGCCAGCAAATCGGAAGGGATCTACAATGAGCAGTTCTTC
CASKSEGIYNEQFF
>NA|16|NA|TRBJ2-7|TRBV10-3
TGTGCCATCAGTGAGTTGCCTGATAATGCAGGTGGCGAGCAGTACTTC
CAISELPDNAGGEQYF
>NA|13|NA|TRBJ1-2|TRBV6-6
TGTGCCAGCAGCCCGCTGGGAAATAGGGGCTACACCTTC
CASSPLGNRGYTF
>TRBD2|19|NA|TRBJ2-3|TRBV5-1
TGCGCCAGCAGCATCACAGGGACTAGCGGGGTGGGGCACGAGAGGACGCAGTATTTT
CASSITGTSGVGHERTQYF
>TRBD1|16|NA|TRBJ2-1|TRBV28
TGTGCCAGCAGTTTATCCCCAGGGGGCAACAGCAATGAGCAGTTCTTC
CASSLSPGGNSNEQFF
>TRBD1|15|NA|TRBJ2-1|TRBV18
TGTGCCAGCTCCGCCTTGGGACAGGGATACAATGAGCAGTTCTTC
CASSALGQGYNEQFF
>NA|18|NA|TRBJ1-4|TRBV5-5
TGTGCCAGCAGTCCCTTACCCTCCCAGGGCGCATCTAATGAAAAACTGTTTTTT
CASSPLPSQGASNEKLFF
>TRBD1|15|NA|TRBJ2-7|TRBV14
TGTGCCAGCAGCCAAGGCTGGACAGGGAACTACGAGCAGTACTTC
CASSQGWTGNYEQYF
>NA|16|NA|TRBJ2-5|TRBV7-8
TGTGCCAGCAGCTTAAGTCTGGGCAGTGTTCAAGAGACCCAGTACTTC
CASSLSLGSVQETQYF
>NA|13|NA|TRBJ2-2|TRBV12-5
TGTGCTAGTGCCACCGTCGAGTCCGGGGAGCTGTTTTTT
CASATVESGELFF
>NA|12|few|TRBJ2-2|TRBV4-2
TGTGCCAGTAAGGTCGGGACCGGGGAGCTGTTTTTT
CASKVGTGELFF
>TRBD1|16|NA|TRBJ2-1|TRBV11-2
TGTGCCAGCAGCTTAGATGGGGCGACAGGGCGACATGAGCAGTTCTTC
CASSLDGATGRHEQFF